This T cell receptor beta chain was sequenced for a study of tumor-infiltrating lymphocytes in localized non-small cell lung cancer. This clone was picked up one time. Germline-derived CDR1 and CDR2 are KGHSH and LQKENI. V lost 6 bases, J lost 7 bases, and 4 bases stayed unmatched. This CDR3 comprises 13 residues. Profiling relied on immunoSEQ multiplex PCR, and the TCRdb table lists in-frame clones only, not all of them. Among 13,000 or so clones listed, roughly 79% were seen once. The rearrangement joins TRBV18 to TRBJ1-4; 8 bases match TRBD1. This clonotype originated in a human donor with non-small cell lung cancer. Sequencing was carried out using lung tumor tissue. The CDR3 DNA reads as TGTGCCAGCTCGGGACAGGCGGGTGAAAAACTGTTTTTT. This translates into CASSGQAGEKLFF.